This TCR beta chain was sequenced in a study of regulatory T cells in long-lasting Graves disease. Study details: The study counted Graves' disease as persistent given over 5 years of antithyroid drugs and positive TSH receptor antibodies.

Time point here: persistent/refractory GD, antithyroid drugs over 5 years with positive TRAb. RNA from PBMCs was the source of the TCR library. The germline V and J ends were trimmed by 5 bases and 3 bases, with 14 bases remaining between them. The CDR3 runs 13 residues. Per the germline V gene, CDR1 is DFQATT and CDR2 is SNEGSKA (reference sequence). Arm-PCR of CDR3 regions and iRepertoire HTBI primers were the basis on which TCR beta libraries were built. In the original analysis: Identification across samples found approximately 60 TRBV and approximately 15 TRBJ segments. TCRdb analysed the multiplex PCR reads with MiXCR anew, one entry per CDR3 protein. V and J calls and clone size were set by TCRdb, not the authors. Of a few hundred thousand distinct CDR3 sequences in the sample, roughly a quarter were seen once. This clonotype was recorded a few times. The antigen is undetermined. The study's findings and limits: Thyroid tissue was not sampled; only peripheral blood was. There was favoring of TRBV28, TRBJ1-2 and TRBJ2-5 in persistent disease.

This TCR derives from a female donor with Graves disease. The sequencing used peripheral blood mononuclear cells (PBMCs), collected when the disease was refractory, from a patient treated with antithyroid drugs. This sequence joins TRBV20-1 and TRBJ2-7; D is perhaps TRBD2 (6 bases). The CDR3 nucleotides are TGCAGTGCTGAAGGGACTTCCAACTACGAGCAGTACTTC. As protein: CSAEGTSNYEQYF.